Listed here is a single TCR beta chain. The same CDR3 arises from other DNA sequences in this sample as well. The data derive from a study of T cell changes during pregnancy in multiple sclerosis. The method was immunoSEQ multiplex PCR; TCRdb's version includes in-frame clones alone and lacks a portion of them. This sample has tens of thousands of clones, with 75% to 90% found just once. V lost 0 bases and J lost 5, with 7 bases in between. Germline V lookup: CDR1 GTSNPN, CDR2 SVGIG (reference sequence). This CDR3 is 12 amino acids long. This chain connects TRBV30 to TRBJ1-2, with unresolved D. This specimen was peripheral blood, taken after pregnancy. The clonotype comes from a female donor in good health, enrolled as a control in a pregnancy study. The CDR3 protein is CAWSVPGYGYTF. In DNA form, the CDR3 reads TGTGCCTGGAGTGTACCCGGGTATGGCTACACCTTC. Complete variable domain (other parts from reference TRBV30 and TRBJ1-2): SQTIHQWPATLVQPVGSPLSLECTVEGTSNPNLYWYRQAAGRGLQLLFYSVGIGQISSEVPQNLSASRPQDRQFILSSKKLLLSDSGFYLCAWSVPGYGYTFGSGTRLTVV.